The clone carrying this T cell receptor beta chain was observed a handful of times. Its antigen remains unidentified. 60 Vbeta and 13 Jbeta primers were used in PCR. This table comes from immunoSEQ multiplex PCR, and its TCRdb copy is limited to in-frame clones, with some not included. The sample gives 95,000 to 120,000 clones, over 65% of which show up once; less than 6% is in the top ten. The sample belongs to a study of cytomegalovirus exposure and HLA in healthy donors. Study-wide results and caveats: Rare TCR sequences dominated, though some public TCRs recurred in many donors.

The germline V gene encodes CDR1 MNHEY and CDR2 SVGAGI. The CDR3 length is 12 residues. The V end lost 3 bases, the J end lost 12 bases, and 11 bases lay between the germline ends. The rearrangement links TRBV6-5 to TRBJ1-4; TRBD1 might be the D (5 bases). Sequenced material: PBMCs. The TCR sequence derives from a woman aged 30 to 39 in good health and CMV-seropositive. The CDR3 nucleotides are TGTGCCAGCAGTTATTTAGCAGGGCAACTGTTTTTT. This gives the protein CASSYLAGQLFF.